The source of this TCR beta chain is a study of T cell responses to AZD1222 COVID-19 vaccine. Some clones are missing from TCRdb's copy, which holds only in-frame ones; the method was immunoSEQ multiplex PCR. Among roughly 99,000 clones listed, roughly 92% were seen once. About this clone itself: Its antigen is undetermined.

The length of the CDR3 is 16 residues. The V gene's germline CDR1 is SGHRS and CDR2 YFSETQ. With V trimmed by 5 bases and J by 0 bases, 8 bases remained unmatched. Findings of the study overall: Nearly half of spike-specific TCRs reportedly target unmutated variant regions. Baseline seropositives among AZD1222 recipients totaled only 5 to 7.

This chain uses TRBV5-1 with TRBJ2-7, with 10 bases fitting TRBD1. The sample consisted of peripheral blood, taken 28 days after the second AZD1222 dose. This TCR was sampled from an adult who received the AZD1222 COVID-19 vaccine. CDR3 nucleotides: TGCGCCAGCAGAAAGTCGACAGGGGGCGGCTCCTACGAGCAGTACTTC. It codes for CASRKSTGGGSYEQYF.